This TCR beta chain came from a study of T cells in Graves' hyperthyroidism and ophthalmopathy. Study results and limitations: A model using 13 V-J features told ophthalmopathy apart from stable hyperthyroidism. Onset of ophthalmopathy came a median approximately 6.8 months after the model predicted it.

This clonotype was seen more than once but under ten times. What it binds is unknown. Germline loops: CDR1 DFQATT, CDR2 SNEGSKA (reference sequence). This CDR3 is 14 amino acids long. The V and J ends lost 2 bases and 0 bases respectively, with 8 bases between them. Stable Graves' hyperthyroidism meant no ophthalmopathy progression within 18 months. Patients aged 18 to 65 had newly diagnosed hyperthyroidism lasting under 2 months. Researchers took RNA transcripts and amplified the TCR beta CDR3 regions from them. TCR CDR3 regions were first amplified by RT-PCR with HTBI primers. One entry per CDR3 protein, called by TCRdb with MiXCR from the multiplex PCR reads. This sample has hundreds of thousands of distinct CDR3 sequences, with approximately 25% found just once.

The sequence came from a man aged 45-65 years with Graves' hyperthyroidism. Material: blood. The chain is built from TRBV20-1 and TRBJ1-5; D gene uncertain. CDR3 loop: CSARQRFSNQPQHF. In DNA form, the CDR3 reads TGCAGTGCTAGACAGAGGTTTAGCAATCAGCCCCAGCATTTT.